Shown below are 24 T cell receptor beta chains from a single sample sequenced in a study of T cell clonality in common variable immunodeficiency (dated by TCRdb to the mid-2010s). The method was the immunoSEQ multiplex PCR assay. Here the immuneACCESS table is served through TCRdb, limited to in-frame sequences with V and J called. Missing clones are a known gap in these copies; in checked studies unresolved V genes cover under half, and the rest lacks a known reason. For this sample the table reports about 40,000 clones, with no clone seen just once. Clones ranked in the top ten supply less than 3.5% of the sample. The specimen sequenced was peripheral blood mononuclear cells. The receptor set was obtained from a person aged 18 to 70 in good health.

This clone was counted at least ten times. Read coverage stops 3 residues before the CDR3 terminus; the germline J gene supplies the remainder. V is TRBV7-3 and J is TRBJ1-1; D not certain. The V gene lost 4 bases and the J gene lost 5 bases, with 14 bases spanning the gap. CDR1 is SGHTA and CDR2 is FQGTGA in the germline V gene. The CDR3 loop spans 14 amino acids. This CDR3 is CASSSTQSRTEAFF. CDR3 DNA, as far as it was read: TGTGCCAGCAGCTCCACACAGAGTCGGACTGAA.

This clone was seen repeatedly, ten times or more. The read falls 3 residues short of the CDR3 end, and the missing part is taken from the germline J gene. The V call is TRBV30, the J call TRBJ1-1; 7 positions agree with TRBD1. Germline loops: CDR1 GTSNPN, CDR2 SVGIG (reference sequence). This CDR3 contains 17 residues. The V gene end was trimmed by 4 bases and the J gene end by 5 bases; junction bases not matched to a gene: 19. The CDR3 reads CAWTLGQRAWEKTEAFF. The sequenced part of the CDR3 DNA is TGTGCCTGGACCCTGGGACAGAGGGCCTGGGAGAAGACTGAA.

There are a few counts of this clone. CDR3 bases read: TGTGCCAGCAGTGAAGGGGCGCTCTCTGGGGCCAACGTA. Amino acid sequence: CASSEGALSGANV. The whole CDR3 protein is CASSEGALSGANVLFF. The rearrangement uses TRBV6-1 and TRBJ1-4, with D possibly being TRBD1 (5 bases). The read is 3 residues too short to cover the CDR3 end, so that end is filled in from the germline J gene. The V gene's germline CDR1 is MNHNS and CDR2 SASEGT. CDR3 length equals 16 residues.

This clone was seen many times. Coverage ceases 3 residues before the CDR3 finishes, and the germline J gene fills in the end. The V and J genes are TRBV5-1 and TRBJ2-3, with D tentatively TRBD1 (6 bases). The CDR3 sequence is 15 residues long. Germline V lookup: CDR1 SGHRS, CDR2 YFSETQ. V dropped 0 bases and J dropped 1 base, with 9 bases sitting between them. Incomplete CDR3 DNA: TGCGCCAGCAGCTTGGAACAGGGCCGCACAGATACG. Protein: CASSLEQGRTDT. In full, the CDR3 reads CASSLEQGRTDTQYF.

This clone was detected ten times or more. The read halts 3 residues ahead of the CDR3 end, with the missing end drawn from the germline J gene. The chain uses TRBV10-3 and TRBJ2-7; 13 bases match TRBD2. The J segment lost 1 base and the V segment lost 6 bases, leaving 6 bases of the junction unmatched. Per germline, CDR1 ENHRY and CDR2 SYGVKD. The CDR3 loop spans 16 amino acids. The DNA read from the CDR3 is TGTGCCATCAGGGCCGGGACTAGCGGGGATTCCTACGAG. It codes for CAIRAGTSGDSYE. The full CDR3 sequence reads CAIRAGTSGDSYEQYF.

This clone was picked up many times. Read sequence stops 3 residues before the CDR3 end, and the germline J gene provides the missing end. V and J are TRBV2 and TRBJ1-2, with 9 bases fitting TRBD1. V was pared by 3 bases and J by 4 bases, with 6 bases of the junction left unmatched. Germline V gene lookup returns CDR1 SNHLY and CDR2 FYNNEI. This CDR3 contains 15 residues. CDR3 sequence: CASSDHRGRGYGYTF. The sequenced CDR3 bases are TGTGCCAGCAGTGACCACAGGGGGCGAGGCTATGGC.

There are many counts of this clone. Coverage ceases 3 residues before the CDR3 finishes, and the germline J gene fills in the end. The V call is TRBV10-3, the J call TRBJ2-3; D remains ambiguous. The germline V gene has CDR1 ENHRY and CDR2 SYGVKD. The V gene lost 3 bases and the J gene lost 3 bases, with 13 bases spanning the gap. This CDR3 comprises 15 residues. The covered CDR3 bases are TGTGCCATCAGTGAATTGAGTGCTCGGACAGATACG. Its protein is CAISELSARTDT. The CDR3 in its entirety is CAISELSARTDTQYF.

For this clone: The CDR3 is cut off 3 residues early in the read; its end comes from the germline J gene. The rearrangement links TRBV5-6 to TRBJ2-5; D call uncertain. Trimming shortened V by 4 bases and J by 7 bases, and 8 bases separated the two germline ends. This CDR3 spans 11 amino acids. Germline CDR1 is SGHDT and CDR2 is YYEEEE. CDR3 protein: CASSVPGTQYF. The CDR3 DNA, read in part, is TGTGCCAGCAGCGTGCCGGGGACC.

A word on this clone: From the germline J gene comes the end of the CDR3, since the read stops 3 residues before it. The chain uses TRBV11-2 and TRBJ2-7; TRBD1 agrees at 11 bases. The CDR3 is made up of 14 amino acids. The ends lost 5 bases at V and 6 bases at J; junction bases unmatched: 6. Germline V lookup: CDR1 SGHAT, CDR2 FQNNGV. The CDR3 DNA, read in part, is TGTGCCAGCAGCCCATGGACAGGGGGCCTCGAG. The encoded protein is CASSPWTGGLE. The full CDR3 sequence reads CASSPWTGGLEQYF. The full variable domain, completed using reference TRBV11-2 and TRBJ2-7, is EAGVAQSPRYKIIEKRQSVAFWCNPISGHATLYWYQQILGQGPKLLIQFQNNGVVDDSQLPKDRFSAERLKGVDSTLKIQPAKLEDSAVYLCASSPWTGGLEQYFGPGTRLTVT.

This clone was found many times. With the read ending 3 residues before the CDR3 end, the germline J gene is used to fill in that end. The chain links TRBV20-1 to TRBJ1-1, with D possibly TRBD1 on 6 matching bases. There are 15 residues in the CDR3. Between the trimmed V and J ends, which lost 2 bases and 3 bases, there was a span of 16 bases. Per the germline V gene, CDR1 is DFQATT and CDR2 is SNEGSKA (reference sequence). Incomplete CDR3 DNA: TGCAGTGCTAGACTGGGAGGGACATCCGACACTGAA. Translated, it gives CSARLGGTSDTE. The full CDR3 is CSARLGGTSDTEAFF.

This clone was counted at least ten times. The read terminates 3 residues before the CDR3 end, so the remaining end is supplied by the germline J gene. J is TRBJ1-4 and V is TRBV5-5; D is undetermined. Germline V gives CDR1 SGHKS, CDR2 YYEKEE (reference sequence). The CDR3 is 14 amino acids. The V gene lost 1 base and the J gene lost 0 bases, with 4 bases spanning the gap. The sequenced CDR3 bases are TGTGCCAGCAGCTTGATAGCAACTAATGAAAAA. It specifies CASSLIATNEK. The CDR3 in full is CASSLIATNEKLFF.

A few counts support this clone. The junction does not match germline at one end; this may be a read error. CDR3 DNA, as far as it was read: TGTGCCAGTAGTACCTCAGGGGCTCTAATGAACGCTGAA. Its protein product is CASSTSGALMNAE. The whole CDR3 sequence reads CASSTSGALMNAEAFF. This chain links TRBV19 with TRBJ1-1; D possibly corresponds to TRBD1 (6 bases). The read ends 3 residues shy of where the CDR3 ends; the end is completed using the germline J gene. The CDR3 is 16 residues long. Germline CDR1 LNHDA, CDR2 SQIVND (reference sequence).

This clone was counted many times. The read is 3 residues too short to cover the CDR3 end, so that end is filled in from the germline J gene. The chain links TRBV4-2 to TRBJ2-7; perhaps TRBD2 as D (6 bases). The CDR3 runs 15 residues. Germline V gene lookup returns CDR1 LGHNA and CDR2 YNFKEQ. V was clipped by 0 bases and J by 3 bases, with 12 bases between them. The CDR3 spells CASSQEWNGGYEQYF. The CDR3 bases that were read are TGTGCCAGCAGCCAAGAGTGGAACGGGGGCTACGAG.

This clone was seen many times. The read gets to within 3 residues of the CDR3 end, and the germline J gene fills in the rest. The chain recombines TRBV19 with TRBJ1-1; D perhaps matches TRBD1 (5 bases). Per germline, CDR1 LNHDA and CDR2 SQIVND (reference sequence). The ends were cut back, 1 base at V and 2 bases at J, with 5 bases in the middle. CDR3 size: 13 residues. The CDR3 loop is CASSIGGNTEAFF. Partial CDR3 DNA: TGTGCCAGTAGTATAGGGGGCAACACTGAA.

This clone was seen at least ten times. The observed sequence ends 3 residues before the CDR3 terminus, with the missing tail filled in from the germline J gene. The gene calls are TRBV4-1 and TRBJ2-7; possible D gene TRBD1, 6 bases. V lost 1 base to trimming and J lost 2 bases, with 9 bases between them. CDR1 and CDR2 from the germline V gene are MGHRA and YSYEKL. The CDR3 is 14 residues long. The DNA read from the CDR3 is TGCGCCAGCAGCCAAGTACAGGGAACCTACGAG. It specifies CASSQVQGTYE. The CDR3 as a whole reads CASSQVQGTYEQYF.

This clone was counted ten times or more. The CDR3 end lies 3 residues beyond the end of the read and is filled in from the germline J gene. The chain has TRBV19 and TRBJ1-1; a weak D match, TRBD1 (6 bases). CDR3 size: 15 residues. Germline CDR1 and CDR2: LNHDA and SQIVND (reference sequence). Trimming removed 10 bases at V and 0 bases at J, with 18 bases between. The sequenced part of the CDR3 DNA is TGTGCCACACGTGGGGGCCCTCAAATGAACACTGAA. Its protein is CATRGGPQMNTE. The whole CDR3 region reads CATRGGPQMNTEAFF.

This clone was detected ten times or more. With the read ending 3 residues before the CDR3 end, the germline J gene is used to fill in that end. The rearrangement joins TRBV20-1 to TRBJ2-3; 10 bases align to TRBD2. J was trimmed by 4 bases and V by 8 bases; bases with no gene match: 6. Germline V lookup: CDR1 DFQATT, CDR2 SNEGSKA (reference sequence). CDR3 length: 13 amino acids. The CDR3 is CSIQAGGADTQYF. The CDR3 bases that were read are TGCAGTATCCAAGCGGGAGGGGCAGATACG.

Ten or more counts support this clone. The DNA ends 3 residues before the CDR3 does, and the rest of the CDR3 is filled in from the germline J gene. The rearrangement uses TRBV2 and TRBJ2-3; 8 bases are shared with TRBD2. Per germline, CDR1 SNHLY and CDR2 FYNNEI. V lost 2 bases and J lost 5; bases outside the gene matches: 3. CDR3 size: 14 residues. Incomplete CDR3 DNA: TGTGCCAGCAGTGAATTTGCGGGAGGAGATACG. It codes for CASSEFAGGDT. The whole CDR3 reads CASSEFAGGDTQYF.

This clone was picked up many times. Read coverage stops 3 residues before the CDR3 terminus; the germline J gene supplies the remainder. V and J are TRBV5-1 and TRBJ2-7; 10 bases align to TRBD1. From germline, CDR1 is SGHRS and CDR2 YFSETQ. The CDR3 is made up of 15 amino acids. J was trimmed by 5 bases and V by 2 bases; bases with no gene match: 7. Partial CDR3 DNA: TGCGCCAGCAGCTTTACCCGGGACAGGGGCCACGAG. Its protein product is CASSFTRDRGHE. The whole CDR3 region reads CASSFTRDRGHEQYF.

This clone was seen ten or more times. The missing CDR3 end, 3 residues past where the read stops, is filled in from the germline J gene. This chain uses TRBV15 with TRBJ2-3, with a possible D match to TRBD2 (6 bases). This CDR3 comprises 16 residues. V lost 5 bases to trimming and J lost 2 bases, with 17 bases between them. Germline V lookup: CDR1 LNHNV, CDR2 YYDKDF (reference sequence). CDR3 DNA (partial): TGTGCCACCAGCCCCAGCGGGCTCCCCTACACAGATACG. Encoded protein: CATSPSGLPYTDT. From start to end, the CDR3 is CATSPSGLPYTDTQYF.

At least ten counts were recorded for this clone. The CDR3 is cut off 3 residues early in the read; its end comes from the germline J gene. The chain couples TRBV5-6 to TRBJ2-5; D may correspond to TRBD1 or TRBD2 (6 bases each). The germline V gene encodes CDR1 SGHDT and CDR2 YYEEEE. This CDR3 spans 15 amino acids. V lost 2 bases, J lost 4 bases, and 15 bases lay in between. This CDR3 is CASSFYSQGGETQYF. The CDR3 bases that were read are TGTGCCAGCAGCTTCTACTCACAGGGAGGAGAGACC.

The table lists this clone with many counts. The read gets to within 3 residues of the CDR3 end, and the germline J gene fills in the rest. The chain recombines TRBV15 with TRBJ1-1, with D possibly matching TRBD1 (5 bases). V was pared by 5 bases and J by 1 base, with 11 bases between. The CDR3 has 14 amino acids. Germline V lookup: CDR1 LNHNV, CDR2 YYDKDF (reference sequence). CDR3 protein: CATSLPRENTEAFF. CDR3 DNA, as far as it was read: TGTGCCACCAGCCTCCCCAGGGAGAACACTGAA.

This clone has at least ten counts. The missing CDR3 end, 3 residues past where the read stops, is filled in from the germline J gene. The chain is built from TRBV6-1 and TRBJ1-1; D gene uncertain. The germline V gene encodes CDR1 MNHNS and CDR2 SASEGT. Trimming stripped 3 bases from V and 5 bases from J, with 13 bases between. The CDR3 contains 14 residues. The CDR3 protein is CASSDGDGGTEAFF. CDR3 DNA, as far as it was read: TGTGCCAGCAGTGACGGGGATGGAGGGACTGAA.

Many counts were recorded for this clone. The CDR3 extends 3 residues past the end of the read, so its final part is completed from the germline J gene. This chain uses TRBV19 with TRBJ2-1; D call uncertain. Germline lookup yields CDR1 LNHDA and CDR2 SQIVND (reference sequence). The CDR3 spans 17 residues. V lost 1 base and J 0 bases, leaving 13 bases between the germline ends. CDR3 amino acids: CASSIAVNLLSYNEQFF. The covered CDR3 bases are TGTGCCAGTAGTATAGCAGTTAACCTCCTCTCCTACAATGAG.